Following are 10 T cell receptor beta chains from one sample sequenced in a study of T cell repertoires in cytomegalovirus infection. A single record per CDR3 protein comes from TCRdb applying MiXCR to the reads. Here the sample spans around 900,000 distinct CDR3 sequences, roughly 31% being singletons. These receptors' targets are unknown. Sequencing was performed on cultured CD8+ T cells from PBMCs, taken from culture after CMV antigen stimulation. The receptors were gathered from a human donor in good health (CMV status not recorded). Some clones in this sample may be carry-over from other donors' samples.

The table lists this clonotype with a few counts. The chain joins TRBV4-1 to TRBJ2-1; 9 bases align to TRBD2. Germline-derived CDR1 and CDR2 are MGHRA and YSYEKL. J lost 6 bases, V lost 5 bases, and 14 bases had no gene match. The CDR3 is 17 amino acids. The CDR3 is CASSSRAGGRRSNEQFF. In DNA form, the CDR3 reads TGCGCCAGCAGCTCTCGAGCGGGGGGCCGGCGGAGCAATGAGCAGTTCTTC.

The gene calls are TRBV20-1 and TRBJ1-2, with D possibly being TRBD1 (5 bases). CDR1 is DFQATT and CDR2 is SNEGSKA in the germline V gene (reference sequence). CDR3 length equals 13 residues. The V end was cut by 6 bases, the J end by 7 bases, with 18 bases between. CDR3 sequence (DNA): TGCAGTGCCCGAGGGGACCGAATCTTTGGCTACACCTTC. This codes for CSARGDRIFGYTF.

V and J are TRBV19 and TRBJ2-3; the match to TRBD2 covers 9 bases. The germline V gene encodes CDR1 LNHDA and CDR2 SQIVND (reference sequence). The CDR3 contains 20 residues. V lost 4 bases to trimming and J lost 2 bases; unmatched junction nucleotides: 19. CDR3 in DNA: TGTGCCAGTAGTACCCCCTGGCCTAGCGGGGCTCCCTATCCCACAGATACGCAGTATTTT. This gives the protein CASSTPWPSGAPYPTDTQYF.

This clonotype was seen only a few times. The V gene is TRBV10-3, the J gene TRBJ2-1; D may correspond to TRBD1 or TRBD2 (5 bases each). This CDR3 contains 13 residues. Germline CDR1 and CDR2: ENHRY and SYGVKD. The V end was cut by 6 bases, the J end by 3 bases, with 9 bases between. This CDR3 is CAIRSGLYNEQFF. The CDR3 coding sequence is TGTGCCATCAGATCGGGGCTCTACAATGAGCAGTTCTTC.

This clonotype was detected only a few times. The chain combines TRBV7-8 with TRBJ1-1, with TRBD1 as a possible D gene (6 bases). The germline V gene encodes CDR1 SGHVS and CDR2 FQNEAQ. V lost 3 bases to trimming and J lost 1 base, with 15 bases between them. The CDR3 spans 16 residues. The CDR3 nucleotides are TGTGCCAGCAGCTTCCGCCTGATGGACAGGAACACTGAAGCTTTCTTT. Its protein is CASSFRLMDRNTEAFF.

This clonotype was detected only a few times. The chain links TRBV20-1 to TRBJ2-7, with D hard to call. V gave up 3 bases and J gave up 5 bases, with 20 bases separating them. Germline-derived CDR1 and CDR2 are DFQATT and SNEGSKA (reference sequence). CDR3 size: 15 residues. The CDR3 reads CSASKDHSLPNEQYF. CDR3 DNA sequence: TGCAGTGCTAGCAAGGATCATTCCCTCCCAAACGAGCAGTACTTC.

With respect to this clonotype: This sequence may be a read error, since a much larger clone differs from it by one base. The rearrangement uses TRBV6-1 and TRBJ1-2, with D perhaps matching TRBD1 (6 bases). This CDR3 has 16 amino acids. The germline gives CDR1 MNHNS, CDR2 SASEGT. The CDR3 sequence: CANSEDSRGPNYGYTF. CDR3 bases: TGTGCCAACAGTGAAGATTCCCGGGGGCCTAACTATGGCTACACCTTC.

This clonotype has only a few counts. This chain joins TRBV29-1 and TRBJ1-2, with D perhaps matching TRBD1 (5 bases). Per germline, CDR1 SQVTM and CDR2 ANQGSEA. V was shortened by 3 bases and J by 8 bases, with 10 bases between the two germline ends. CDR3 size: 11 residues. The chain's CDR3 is CSVEARDGYTF. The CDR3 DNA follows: TGCAGCGTTGAGGCCAGGGACGGCTACACCTTC. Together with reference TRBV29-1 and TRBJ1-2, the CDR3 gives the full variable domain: SAVISQKPSRDICQRGTSLTIQCQVDSQVTMMFWYRQQPGQSLTLIATANQGSEATYESGFVIDKFPISRPNLTFSTLTVSNMSPEDSSIYLCSVEARDGYTFGSGTRLTVV.

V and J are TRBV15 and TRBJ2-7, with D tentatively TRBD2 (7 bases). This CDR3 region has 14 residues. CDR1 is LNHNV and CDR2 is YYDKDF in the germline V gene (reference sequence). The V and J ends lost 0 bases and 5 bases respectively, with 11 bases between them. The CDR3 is CATSRDWGGHEQYF. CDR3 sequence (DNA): TGTGCCACCAGCAGAGATTGGGGGGGCCACGAGCAGTACTTC.

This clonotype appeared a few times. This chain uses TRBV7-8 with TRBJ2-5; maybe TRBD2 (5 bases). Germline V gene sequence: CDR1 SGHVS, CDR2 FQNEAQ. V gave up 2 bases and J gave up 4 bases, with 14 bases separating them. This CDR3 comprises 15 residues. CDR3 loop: CASSLRGPSRETQYF. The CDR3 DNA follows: TGTGCCAGCAGCTTAAGAGGGCCAAGTAGAGAGACCCAGTACTTC.